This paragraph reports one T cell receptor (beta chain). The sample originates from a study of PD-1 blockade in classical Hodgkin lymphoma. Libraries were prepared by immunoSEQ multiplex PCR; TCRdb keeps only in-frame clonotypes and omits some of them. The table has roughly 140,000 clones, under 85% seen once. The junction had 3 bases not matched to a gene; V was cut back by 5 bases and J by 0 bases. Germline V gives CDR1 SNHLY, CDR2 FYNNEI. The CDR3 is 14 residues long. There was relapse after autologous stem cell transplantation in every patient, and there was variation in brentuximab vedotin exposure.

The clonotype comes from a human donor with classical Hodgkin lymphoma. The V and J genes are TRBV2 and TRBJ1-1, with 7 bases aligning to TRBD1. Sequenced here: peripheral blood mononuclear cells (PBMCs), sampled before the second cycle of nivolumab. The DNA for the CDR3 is TGTGCCAGCAGTTACAGGGGTGTGAACACTGAAGCTTTCTTT. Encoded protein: CASSYRGVNTEAFF.